This passage covers 2 T cell receptor beta chains from one sample sequenced in a study of blood T cell repertoires in COVID-19. Assay used: immunoSEQ multiplex PCR; TCRdb lists only in-frame clones, some missing. This table holds some 37,000 clones, more than 85% found once. Sequenced sample: peripheral blood. The receptors stem from a man in his fifties or sixties in a cohort sampled during active COVID-19.

This chain links TRBV4-1 with TRBJ1-5; D uncertain. The CDR3 totals 19 residues. Germline V gene lookup returns CDR1 MGHRA and CDR2 YSYEKL. The V gene lost 0 bases and the J gene lost 5 bases, with 23 bases spanning the gap. The chain's CDR3 is CASSQDYGGRGRVHQPQHF. The CDR3 coding sequence is TGCGCCAGCAGCCAAGATTATGGAGGGCGAGGGCGGGTCCATCAGCCCCAGCATTTT.

V usage is TRBV7-6 and J usage is TRBJ2-1; 8 bases are shared with TRBD2. Germline CDR1 SGHVS, CDR2 FNYEAQ. Trimming removed 2 bases from V and 5 bases from J; junction bases left unmatched: 14. The CDR3 has 18 amino acids. The CDR3 DNA is TGTGCCAGCAGCTTACTCCTCCCGGGGCGGGGGGCAAACAATGAGCAGTTCTTC. Translating gives CASSLLLPGRGANNEQFF.